These 9 T cell receptor beta chains were sequenced from one sample in a study of blood T cell repertoires in COVID-19 (dated by TCRdb to the early 2020s). Library construction relied on the immunoSEQ multiplex PCR assay. TCRdb obtained this table from immuneACCESS and retained in-frame rearrangements with V and J assigned. These tables miss some clones; where compared with another copy, unresolved V genes account for less than half of the shortfall, and the remainder is unexplained. This sample lists hundreds of thousands of clones; around 86% were detected once. The top ten constitute more than 5.5% of the sample. Sample: peripheral blood. The source of these receptors is a man aged 60 to 75 who had recovered from COVID-19.

The gene calls are TRBV3-1 (or the pseudogene TRBV3-2) and TRBJ1-1; TRBD1 agrees at 11 bases. CDR1 and CDR2 from the germline V gene are LGHDT and YNNKEL (reference sequence). The J segment lost 6 bases and the V segment lost 4 bases, leaving 4 bases of the junction unmatched. This CDR3 comprises 14 residues. CDR3 residues: CASSRTGGAAEAFF. CDR3 in DNA: TGTGCCAGCAGCCGGACAGGGGGCGCAGCTGAAGCTTTCTTT.

The chain employs TRBV6-1 and TRBJ2-7; TRBD2 aligns across 9 bases. V shed 2 bases, J shed 8 bases, and the junction held 7 bases outside the gene matches. In germline, CDR1 is MNHNS, CDR2 SASEGT. This CDR3 comprises 14 residues. The CDR3 region is CASSERVSGGKQYF. The CDR3 nucleotides are TGTGCCAGCAGTGAACGAGTTAGCGGGGGCAAGCAGTACTTC.

This chain uses TRBV6-2 or TRBV6-3 with TRBJ1-3; 11 bases fit TRBD1. CDR3 length equals 15 residues. Losses at the gene ends were 5 bases for V and 2 bases for J; bases not matched to a gene: 2. Per germline, CDR1 MNHEY and CDR2 SVGEGT. The CDR3 loop is CASSPGQGAGNTIYF. CDR3 sequence (DNA): TGTGCCAGCAGTCCGGGACAGGGGGCTGGAAACACCATATATTTT.

The count of this clone is one. CDR3 sequence (DNA): TGTGCCAGCAGCGGGACTAATAGCGGGGAAGCAGATACGCAGTATTTT. Amino acids: CASSGTNSGEADTQYF. The genes are TRBV5-4 and TRBJ2-3, with 8 bases matching TRBD2. The CDR3 covers 16 residues. V lost 4 bases, J lost 4 bases, and 11 bases stayed unmatched. Looked up from germline, CDR1 is SGHNT and CDR2 is YYREEE (reference sequence). Looking up the rest from reference TRBV5-4 and TRBJ2-3 gives the full variable domain: ETGVTQSPTHLIKTRGQQVTLRCSSQSGHNTVSWYQQALGQGPQFIFQYYREEENGRGNFPPRFSGLQFPNYSSELNVNALELDDSALYLCASSGTNSGEADTQYFGPGTRLTVL.

V and J are TRBV9 and TRBJ1-6, with a tentative D call TRBD1 (6 bases). V was trimmed by 4 bases and J by 5 bases, leaving 10 bases between them. Germline lookup yields CDR1 SGDLS and CDR2 YYNGEE. The CDR3 runs 14 residues. The DNA for the CDR3 is TGTGCCAGCAGCCTCCGGACAGATAATTCACCCCTCCACTTT. Its protein product is CASSLRTDNSPLHF. The full variable domain, completed using reference TRBV9 and TRBJ1-6, is DSGVTQTPKHLITATGQRVTLRCSPRSGDLSVYWYQQSLDQGLQFLIQYYNGEERAKGNILERFSAQQFPDLHSELNLSSLELGDSALYFCASSLRTDNSPLHFGNGTRLTVT.

This clone came up a few times. The chain is built from TRBV3-1 (or the pseudogene TRBV3-2) and TRBJ1-5, with D unresolved. Trimming stripped 6 bases from V and 1 base from J, with 7 bases between. CDR1 is LGHDT, CDR2 YNNKEL, per germline (reference sequence). The CDR3 runs to 13 residues. The CDR3 reads CASSGGSNQPQHF. CDR3 DNA sequence: TGTGCCAGCAGTGGCGGAAGCAATCAGCCCCAGCATTTT.

CDR3 sequence reads: CASGRTGGEKQPQHF. The CDR3 DNA sequence: TGTGCCAGCGGCCGGACAGGGGGCGAAAAACAGCCCCAGCATTTT. The rearrangement uses TRBV28 and TRBJ1-5; 11 bases align to TRBD1. V lost 8 bases, J lost 7 bases, and 10 bases stayed unmatched. The CDR3 is 15 amino acids. Germline V lookup: CDR1 MDHEN, CDR2 SYDVKM.

The CDR3 protein is CASSFRAGTGFQANEKLFF. CDR3 coding DNA: TGTGCCAGCAGCTTCCGCGCCGGGACAGGGTTTCAAGCTAATGAAAAACTGTTTTTT. This chain connects TRBV27 to TRBJ1-4; TRBD1 matches at 9 bases. Looked up from germline, CDR1 is MNHEY and CDR2 is SMNVEV (reference sequence). This CDR3 spans 19 amino acids. The V gene end was trimmed by 6 bases and the J gene end by 3 bases; junction bases not matched to a gene: 17.

This chain links TRBV4-3 with TRBJ2-3; 13 nucleotides line up with TRBD2. Trimming took 1 base from V and 4 from J; bases not matched to a gene: 5. Germline loops: CDR1 LGHNA, CDR2 YSLEER. The CDR3 has 17 residues. CDR3 amino acids: CASSQAWTSGSSDTQYF. The CDR3 region has the DNA TGCGCCAGCAGCCAAGCCTGGACTAGCGGGAGTTCAGATACGCAGTATTTT.